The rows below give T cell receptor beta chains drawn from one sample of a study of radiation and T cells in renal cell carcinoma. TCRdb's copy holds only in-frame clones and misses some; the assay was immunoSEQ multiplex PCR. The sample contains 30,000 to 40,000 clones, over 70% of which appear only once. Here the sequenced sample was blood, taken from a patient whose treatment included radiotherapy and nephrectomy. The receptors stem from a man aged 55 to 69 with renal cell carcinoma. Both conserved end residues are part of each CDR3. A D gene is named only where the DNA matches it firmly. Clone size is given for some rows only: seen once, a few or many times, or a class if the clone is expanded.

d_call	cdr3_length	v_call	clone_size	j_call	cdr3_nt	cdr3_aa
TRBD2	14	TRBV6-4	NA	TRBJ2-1	TGTGCCAGCAGTGTTAGCGGGAACGTGAATGAGCAGTTCTTC	CASSVSGNVNEQFF
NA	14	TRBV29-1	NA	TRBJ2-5	TGCAGCGCCATCCGGGACACCGGGCTGGAGACCCAGTACTTC	CSAIRDTGLETQYF
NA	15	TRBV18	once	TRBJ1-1	TGTGCCAGCTCACCATGGGGGGGGAGTGACACTGAAGCTTTCTTT	CASSPWGGSDTEAFF
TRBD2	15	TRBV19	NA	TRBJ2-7	TGTGCCAGTAGTGCCTCTAGCGGGAGAATCCACGAGCAGTACTTC	CASSASSGRIHEQYF
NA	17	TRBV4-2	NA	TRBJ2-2	TGTGCCAGCAGCCAAGAAAATTGGGGATTGAGGGCCGGGGAGCTGTTTTTT	CASSQENWGLRAGELFF
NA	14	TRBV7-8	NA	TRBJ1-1	TGTGCCAGCAGCTTTGGGGACTGGACAAACGAAGCTTTCTTT	CASSFGDWTNEAFF
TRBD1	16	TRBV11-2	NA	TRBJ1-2	TGTGCCAGCAGGGACGAGGGAAGGACAGGGGGAAGTGGCTACACCTTC	CASRDEGRTGGSGYTF
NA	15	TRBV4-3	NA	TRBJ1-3	TGCGCCAGCAGCCCCCGTGGCGTCTCTGGAAACACCATATATTTT	CASSPRGVSGNTIYF
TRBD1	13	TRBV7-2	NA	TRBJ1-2	TGTGCCAGCAGCAGTACAGGGGTGGGTGGCTACACCTTC	CASSSTGVGGYTF
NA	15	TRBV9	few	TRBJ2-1	TGTGCCAGCAGCGTAGACGGGAGCAGTCGCAATGAGCAGTTCTTC	CASSVDGSSRNEQFF
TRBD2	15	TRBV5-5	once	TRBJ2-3	TGTGCCAGCAGCGCGACTAGCAGGGGCACAGATACGCAGTATTTT	CASSATSRGTDTQYF
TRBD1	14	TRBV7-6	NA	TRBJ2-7	TGTGCCAGCAGCCCAGAGGACAGGGGGCGTGAGCAGTACTTC	CASSPEDRGREQYF
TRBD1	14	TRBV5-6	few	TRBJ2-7	TGTGCCAGCAGCTTGGAGGGGACAGGGCACGAGCAGTACTTC	CASSLEGTGHEQYF
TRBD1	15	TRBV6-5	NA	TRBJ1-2	TGTGCCAGCAGCGCCAACGGGCACAGGGGTTATGGCTACACCTTC	CASSANGHRGYGYTF
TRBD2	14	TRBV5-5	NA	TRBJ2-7	TGTGCCAGCAGCTCGGGACTAGCGGGCTACGAGCAGTACTTC	CASSSGLAGYEQYF
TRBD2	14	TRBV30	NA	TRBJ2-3	TGTGCCTGGAGCAGAGGAGCGGGAGCAGATACGCAGTATTTT	CAWSRGAGADTQYF
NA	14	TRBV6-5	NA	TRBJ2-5	TGTGCCAGCAGCATAGGGTGGAGCCCAGAGACCCAGTACTTC	CASSIGWSPETQYF
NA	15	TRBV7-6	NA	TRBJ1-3	TGTGCCAGCAGCCCCAACGGGAGGTTTGGAAACACCATATATTTT	CASSPNGRFGNTIYF
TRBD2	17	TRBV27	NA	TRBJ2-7	TGTGCCAGCAGTCCCTCCCCGGGACTAGCGGGAGCCTACGAGCAGTACTTC	CASSPSPGLAGAYEQYF
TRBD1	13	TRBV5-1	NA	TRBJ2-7	TGCGCCAGCAGCTCGCCGACAGGGACCGAGCAGTACTTC	CASSSPTGTEQYF
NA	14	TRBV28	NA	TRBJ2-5	TGTGCCAGCAGTTTACGTCAGTACCAAGAGACCCAGTACTTC	CASSLRQYQETQYF
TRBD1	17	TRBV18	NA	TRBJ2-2	TGTGCCAGCTCTCACTACCGAGACAGGGGGCAATCCGGGGAGCTGTTTTTT	CASSHYRDRGQSGELFF
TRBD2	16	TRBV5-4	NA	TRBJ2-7	TGTGCCAGCAGCTATGGCGGGACTAGCGGGAGCTACGAGCAGTACTTC	CASSYGGTSGSYEQYF
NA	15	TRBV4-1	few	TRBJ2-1	TGCGCCAGCAGCCCGTGGCAGGGGAGGAACAATGAGCAGTTCTTC	CASSPWQGRNNEQFF
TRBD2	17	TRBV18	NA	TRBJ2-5	TGTGCCAGCTCACAACTACTTTTAGCGGGAAACCAAGAGACCCAGTACTTC	CASSQLLLAGNQETQYF
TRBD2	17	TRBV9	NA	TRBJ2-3	TGTGCCAGCAGCGTAGAATACGGGGGACTAGCGGGAGATACGCAGTATTTT	CASSVEYGGLAGDTQYF
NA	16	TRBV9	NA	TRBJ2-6	TGTGCCAGCAGCGCCGGACATATCGCTGGGGCCAACGTCCTGACTTTC	CASSAGHIAGANVLTF
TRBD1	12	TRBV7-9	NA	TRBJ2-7	TGTGCCAGCAGCTGGGGACAGGGCGAGCAGTACTTC	CASSWGQGEQYF
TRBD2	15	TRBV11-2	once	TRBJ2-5	TGTGCCAGCAGCTTACTAGCGGGATTCCAAGAGACCCAGTACTTC	CASSLLAGFQETQYF
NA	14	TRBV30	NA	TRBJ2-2	TGTGCCTGGGCTCACGGGATTTACACCGGGGAGCTGTTTTTT	CAWAHGIYTGELFF
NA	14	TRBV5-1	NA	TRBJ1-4	TGCGCCAGCAGCTTGGGGGCCGCCCATGAAAAACTGTTTTTT	CASSLGAAHEKLFF